A single sample gave rise to the 24 T cell receptor beta chains below, sequenced in a study of T cells after yellow fever vaccination. TCRdb itself ran the 5' RACE reads through MiXCR, one entry per CDR3 protein. The table includes 400,000 or so distinct CDR3 sequences, around a tenth detected once. The material was PBMCs, obtained on the day of the first yellow fever vaccination. The receptor source for this set is a man between 18 and 29 years old who received the YFV17D yellow fever vaccine.

The V call is TRBV9, the J call TRBJ2-2, with 7 bases aligning to TRBD2. V shed 5 bases, J shed 4 bases, and the junction held 11 bases outside the gene matches. Germline V gene lookup returns CDR1 SGDLS and CDR2 YYNGEE. This CDR3 is built from 16 residues. CDR3 coding DNA: TGTGCCAGCAGTCGACTCGGGAGGACCTTCACCGGGGAGCTGTTTTTT. Protein product: CASSRLGRTFTGELFF.

Only a few counts were recorded for this clonotype. The chain uses TRBV7-3 and TRBJ2-1, with 9 bases lining up with TRBD2. The CDR3 runs 16 residues. V was pared by 2 bases and J by 15 bases, with 17 bases of the junction left unmatched. Germline V gene lookup returns CDR1 SGHTA and CDR2 FQGTGA. CDR3 DNA sequence: TGTGCCAGCAGCTTATTCCGACGGAGCGGGGGGACGGGTGTGTTCTTC. Residues: CASSLFRRSGGTGVFF.

This clonotype was recorded a few times. CDR3 coding DNA: TGTGCCAGCAGCAGACTAGCGGGGGGGAGGGCTGAGCAGTTCTTC. Residues: CASSRLAGGRAEQFF. The V and J genes are TRBV7-3 and TRBJ2-1; the match to TRBD2 covers 14 bases. Germline CDR1 reads SGHTA; CDR2 reads FQGTGA. The CDR3 is made up of 15 amino acids. Germline trimming cut 5 bases from V and 9 bases from J; bases unmatched to any gene: 6. The full variable domain, in which reference TRBV7-3 and TRBJ2-1 provide the parts outside the CDR3, is GAGVSQTPSNKVTEKGKYVELRCDPISGHTALYWYRQSLGQGPEFLIYFQGTGAADDSGLPNDRFFAVRPEGSVSTLKIQRTERGDSAVYLCASSRLAGGRAEQFFGPGTRLTVL.

This clonotype occurred a few times. Here the CDR3 DNA reads TGTGCCAGCAGTGAATCTCTCGGTCGACCGAACACTGAAGCTTTCTTT. Protein product: CASSESLGRPNTEAFF. The V call is TRBV25-1, the J call TRBJ1-1; D unresolved. This CDR3 is 16 amino acids long. The germline V gene has CDR1 MGHDK and CDR2 SYGVNS. Trimming took off 1 base at V and 1 base at J, with 13 bases between the two ends.

V gene TRBV20-1 combines with J gene TRBJ2-2, with 7 bases identical to TRBD2. With V trimmed by 4 bases and J by 6 bases, 5 bases remained unmatched. The CDR3 is 13 amino acids. The V gene's germline CDR1 is DFQATT and CDR2 SNEGSKA (reference sequence). CDR3 amino acids: CSATRLAAGELFF. DNA of the CDR3: TGCAGTGCTACTAGACTAGCCGCCGGGGAGCTGTTTTTT.

This clonotype was seen more than once but under ten times. The rearrangement uses TRBV5-1 and TRBJ2-3; 7 bases match TRBD1. V dropped 4 bases and J dropped 5; count of bases not matched to a gene: 13. Per germline, CDR1 SGHRS and CDR2 YFSETQ. The CDR3 extends over 16 amino acids. The CDR3 sequence: CASSSSGTANLDTQYF. In DNA form, the CDR3 reads TGCGCCAGCAGCAGCTCCGGGACAGCCAATTTAGATACGCAGTATTTT.

The chain links TRBV7-9 to TRBJ2-7; 9 bases agree with TRBD1. V dropped 3 bases and J dropped 2; count of bases not matched to a gene: 8. Germline V gives CDR1 SEHNR, CDR2 FQNEAQ (reference sequence). CDR3 size: 16 residues. The CDR3 sequence is CASSLSSGQGPYEQYF. CDR3 nucleotides: TGTGCCAGCAGCTTGTCATCGGGACAGGGTCCCTACGAGCAGTACTTC.

This clonotype was observed a handful of times. This rearrangement joins TRBV11-2 to TRBJ2-5; 16 bases agree with TRBD2. CDR1 SGHAT and CDR2 FQNNGV come from the germline V gene. Trimming removed 5 bases from V and 6 bases from J; junction bases left unmatched: 12. The CDR3 length is 18 residues. The CDR3 sequence: CASSLSGTSGGAGQTQYF. For the CDR3, the DNA is TGTGCCAGCAGCCTTTCCGGGACTAGCGGGGGGGCCGGCCAGACCCAGTACTTC. Full variable domain (missing parts from reference TRBV11-2 and TRBJ2-5): EAGVAQSPRYKIIEKRQSVAFWCNPISGHATLYWYQQILGQGPKLLIQFQNNGVVDDSQLPKDRFSAERLKGVDSTLKIQPAKLEDSAVYLCASSLSGTSGGAGQTQYFGPGTRLLVL.

V is TRBV4-1 and J is TRBJ2-2; TRBD1 matches 9 bases. J gave up 4 bases and V 3 bases, and 6 bases lay outside the gene matches. The CDR3 loop spans 16 amino acids. In germline, CDR1 is MGHRA, CDR2 YSYEKL. CDR3 DNA: TGCGCCAGCAGCCATACCGGGACAGGGTTCACCGGGGAGCTGTTTTTT. It codes for CASSHTGTGFTGELFF.

This clonotype was seen a few times. The genes are TRBV20-1 and TRBJ2-5, with a possible D match to TRBD2 (5 bases). Trimming shortened V by 6 bases and J by 2 bases, and 10 bases separated the two germline ends. CDR1 is DFQATT, CDR2 SNEGSKA, per germline (reference sequence). The CDR3 contains 12 residues. CDR3 residues: CSALRGQETQYF. In nucleotides, the CDR3 is TGCAGTGCCCTCCGGGGTCAAGAGACCCAGTACTTC.

V usage is TRBV12-3 or TRBV12-4 and J usage is TRBJ2-1; TRBD2 is a possible D gene (5 bases). The CDR3 runs 16 residues. Trimming took 5 bases from V and 3 from J, leaving 17 bases between them. CDR3 sequence (DNA): TGTGCCAGCAGTCCCCAGGTCCTAGCCGTCTACAATGAGCAGTTCTTC. Translation gives CASSPQVLAVYNEQFF.

The V gene is TRBV28, the J gene TRBJ1-3; 7 positions match TRBD1. J gave up 2 bases and V 6 bases, and 4 bases lay outside the gene matches. Germline V gene lookup returns CDR1 MDHEN and CDR2 SYDVKM. The CDR3 length is 14 residues. Written as DNA, the CDR3 is TGTGCCAGCAGATACAGGGGTACTGGAAACACCATATATTTT. It codes for CASRYRGTGNTIYF.

The rearrangement uses TRBV2 and TRBJ2-3; D not certain. Germline V gene sequence: CDR1 SNHLY, CDR2 FYNNEI. V was shortened by 7 bases and J by 6 bases, with 5 bases between the two germline ends. CDR3 size: 10 residues. Written as DNA, the CDR3 is TGTGCCAGCAATAAGGATACGCAGTATTTT. Translation gives CASNKDTQYF.

This clonotype appeared a few times. This rearrangement joins TRBV19 to TRBJ1-1; possibly TRBD1 for D (6 bases). Germline V lookup: CDR1 LNHDA, CDR2 SQIVND (reference sequence). V was pared by 6 bases and J by 0 bases, with 11 bases between. The CDR3 has 14 amino acids. The CDR3 sequence: CASRQGRLNTEAFF. The CDR3 coding sequence is TGTGCCAGTAGACAGGGACGGTTGAACACTGAAGCTTTCTTT.

At least ten counts were recorded for this clonotype. CDR3 sequence (DNA): TGTGCCAGCAGCTTAGGGACGGGGTACACCGGGGAGCTGTTTTTT. Protein: CASSLGTGYTGELFF. The chain recombines TRBV7-2 with TRBJ2-2, with a possible D match to TRBD2 (5 bases). With 1 base removed from V and 3 bases from J, the gap between germline ends came to 9 bases. Germline CDR1 and CDR2: SGHTA and FQGNSA. This CDR3 region has 15 residues.

V and J are TRBV4-2 and TRBJ1-1; D is unclear. Per germline, CDR1 LGHNA and CDR2 YNFKEQ. V shed 0 bases and J shed 4 bases, with 9 bases lying between them. The length of the CDR3 is 14 residues. CDR3 bases: TGTGCCAGCAGCCAAGATTCTGTGGGCACTGAAGCTTTCTTT. It translates to CASSQDSVGTEAFF.

This clonotype was recorded a few times. V and J are TRBV5-5 and TRBJ2-7; the D gene is possibly TRBD1 (5 bases). Germline values: CDR1 SGHKS, CDR2 YYEKEE (reference sequence). This CDR3 has 16 residues. V lost 0 bases, J lost 0 bases, and 13 bases lay in between. CDR3 region: CASSLEMAGNSYEQYF. The CDR3 DNA follows: TGTGCCAGCAGCTTGGAAATGGCAGGGAACTCCTACGAGCAGTACTTC.

In this sample, this clonotype turned up a few times. This sequence joins TRBV6-5 and TRBJ2-7; D gene ambiguous. CDR3 size: 15 residues. CDR1 MNHEY and CDR2 SVGAGI come from the germline V gene. The V and J ends lost 0 bases and 5 bases respectively, with 14 bases between them. For the CDR3, the DNA is TGTGCCAGCAGTTACTCGAGTGGACGAGGTAACGAGCAGTACTTC. This encodes CASSYSSGRGNEQYF.

This clonotype occurred a few times. The rearrangement links TRBV23-1 to TRBJ1-1, with a possible D match to TRBD1 (6 bases). TRBV23-1 is marked as an open reading frame, function uncertain. The length of the CDR3 is 14 residues. V lost 3 bases and J 2 bases, leaving 10 bases between the germline ends. The CDR3 loop reads CASSHHRENTEAFF. CDR3 bases: TGCGCCAGCAGTCACCACAGGGAAAACACTGAAGCTTTCTTT.

The CDR3 DNA reads as TGTGCCAGCAGTTCGTTGGGGGACGGCCCCTCGGGGGAGCAGTACGTC. Its translation: CASSSLGDGPSGEQYV. J is TRBJ2-7 and V is TRBV5-6; D tentatively reads TRBD1 or TRBD2 (5 bases each). V dropped 5 bases and J dropped 7 bases, with 25 bases sitting between them. CDR3 length: 16 residues. In germline, CDR1 is SGHDT, CDR2 YYEEEE.

In its sample, this clonotype was seen many times. This rearrangement joins TRBV12-3 or TRBV12-4 to TRBJ2-7; no reliable D call. Trimming pared 6 bases from V and 3 bases from J, leaving 15 bases between. The CDR3 totals 14 residues. This chain's CDR3 is CASSVGVGYYEQYV. CDR3 nucleotides: TGTGCCAGCAGCGTGGGTGTGGGGTACTACGAGCAGTACGTC.

This clonotype was found many times. The chain uses TRBV7-3 and TRBJ2-1; weak D call: TRBD2 (7 bases). CDR1 is SGHTA and CDR2 is FQGTGA in the germline V gene. The CDR3 has 17 residues. V dropped 6 bases and J dropped 1 base, with 19 bases sitting between them. The CDR3 bases are TGTGCCAGCAGTTCTCAGGGTGCGGGGGCTTCCTACAATGAGCAGTTCTTC. As protein: CASSSQGAGASYNEQFF.

This clonotype was picked up a small number of times. The J gene is TRBJ2-6, the V gene TRBV5-4; TRBD1 matches 10 bases. V trimming: 2 bases; J trimming: 16 bases; junction bases outside the gene matches: 6. This CDR3 region has 13 residues. The germline CDR1 and CDR2 sequences are SGHNT and YYREEE (reference sequence). CDR3 coding DNA: TGTGCCAGCAGCTTCGGGACAGGGGCTTCTCTGACTTTC. Its protein product is CASSFGTGASLTF.

Only a few counts were recorded for this clonotype. The chain links TRBV5-1 to TRBJ2-1; 7 nucleotides agree with TRBD1. In germline, CDR1 is SGHRS, CDR2 YFSETQ. The CDR3 extends over 13 amino acids. Trimming cost V 4 bases and J 14 bases; bases outside gene matches: 12. The CDR3 DNA reads as TGCGCCAGCAGCGTAGATCAGGGGGTGGGGAAGTTCTTC. Translating it yields CASSVDQGVGKFF.